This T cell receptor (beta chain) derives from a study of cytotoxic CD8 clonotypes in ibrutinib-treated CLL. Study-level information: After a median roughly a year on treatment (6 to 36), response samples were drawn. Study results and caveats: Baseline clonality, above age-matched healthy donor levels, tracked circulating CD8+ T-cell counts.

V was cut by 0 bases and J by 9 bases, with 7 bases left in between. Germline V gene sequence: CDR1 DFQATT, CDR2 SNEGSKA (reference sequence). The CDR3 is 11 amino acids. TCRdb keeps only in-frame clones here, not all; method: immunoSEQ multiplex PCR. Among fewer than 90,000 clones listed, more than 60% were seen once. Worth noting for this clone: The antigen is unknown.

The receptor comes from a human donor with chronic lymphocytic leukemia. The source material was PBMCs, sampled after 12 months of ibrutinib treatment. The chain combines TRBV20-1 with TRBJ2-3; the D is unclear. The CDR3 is CSARDRATQYF. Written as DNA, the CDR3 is TGCAGTGCTAGAGATAGGGCAACGCAGTATTTT.